This TCR beta chain was recorded in a study of shared clonotypes between healthy human individuals. The test was conducted at deep level. The genomic DNA of each subset was split evenly across several immunoSEQ plates. Original processing methods: ImmunoSEQ output lacked quality scores and full-length reads, limiting matched filtering. Using immunoSEQ multiplex PCR, the repertoire was profiled, and TCRdb retains in-frame clones only, with some absent. The DNA gave D and trimming, while V, J and clone size come from that table. The data hold hundreds of thousands of clones, with roughly 98% observed a single time. In regard to this clone: Its antigen is as yet unknown.

Whole-study findings and limits: Generation probability values for non-shared clonotypes were lower than those for clonotypes shared by all four donors.

CD8 cells regarded as naive lacked CD45RO, were positively chosen for CCR7, and omitted terminally differentiated effector memory CD45RA+ cells. Germline V CDR1 and CDR2: SEHNR, FQNEAQ (reference sequence). V lost 3 bases and J lost 8, with 14 bases in between. The CDR3 is 14 amino acids. J is TRBJ2-1 and V is TRBV7-9; a weak D match, TRBD1 (8 bases). Sequenced: naive CD8+ T cells sorted from blood. This receptor was obtained from a man between 25 and 39 years old in good health. In DNA, the CDR3 is TGTGCCAGCAGCTTCGACAGGGGAGGGGATGAGCAGTTCTTC. It encodes CASSFDRGGDEQFF. The variable domain in full, completed from reference TRBV7-9 and TRBJ2-1, reads DTGVSQNPRHKITKRGQNVTFRCDPISEHNRLYWYRQTLGQGPEFLTYFQNEAQLEKSRLLSDRFSAERPKGSFSTLEIQRTEQGDSAMYLCASSFDRGGDEQFFGPGTRLTVL.